The next 19 T cell receptor beta chains were all read from a single sample in a study. Cells sorted as Tregs were CD4+, CD25+ and CD127-/low. TCRdb reanalysed the 5' RACE reads using MiXCR and keeps one entry per CDR3 protein. Seen here are some 30,000 distinct CDR3 sequences, approximately 30% observed once, and the top ten hold over 2%. Sequencing was carried out using tumor-infiltrating Tregs sorted from the breast tumor. These receptors were collected from a female donor with breast cancer.

Worth noting for this clonotype: This likely comes from a read error, as the CDR3 has no conserved phenylalanine or tryptophan at its end. The chain uses TRBV18 and TRBJ1-2; D perhaps matches TRBD1 (5 bases). V was pared by 3 bases and J by 2 bases, with 10 bases between. Germline V gene lookup returns CDR1 KGHSH and CDR2 LQKENI. This CDR3 region has 14 residues. CDR3 nucleotides: TGTGCCAGCTCACCTGAGACAGCCAACTATGGCTACACCCTC. It specifies CASSPETANYGYTL.

This clonotype appeared a few times. This chain uses TRBV29-1 with TRBJ2-1; no clear D gene. The CDR3 covers 10 residues. Germline V gene sequence: CDR1 SQVTM, CDR2 ANQGSEA. V was cut by 7 bases and J by 13 bases, with 14 bases left in between. CDR3 nucleotides: TGCAGCGCAAAGGATAGACTCCAGTTCTTC. Translation: CSAKDRLQFF.

This clonotype was found many times. V and J are TRBV12-3 or TRBV12-4 and TRBJ1-4; a possible D gene is TRBD1 (5 bases). Trimming left V 7 bases short and J 4 bases short, with 10 bases between. The CDR3 is made up of 13 amino acids. The CDR3 here is CASTVRGNEKLFF. The CDR3 nucleotides read TGTGCCAGCACCGTAAGGGGTAATGAAAAACTGTTTTTT.

This clonotype was observed many times. The chain has TRBV5-1 and TRBJ2-7; TRBD2 agrees at 11 bases. This CDR3 contains 16 residues. Germline V gene lookup returns CDR1 SGHRS and CDR2 YFSETQ. Losses at the gene ends were 5 bases for V and 3 bases for J; bases not matched to a gene: 10. CDR3 DNA: TGCGCCAGCAGGGGGCTAGCGGGAGGAATCGGCTACGAGCAGTACTTC. Amino acid sequence: CASRGLAGGIGYEQYF.

To note about this clonotype: A much larger clone differs by one base, so this may be a read error. The chain employs TRBV29-1 and TRBJ2-7; unclear D gene. The CDR3 runs to 12 residues. The germline V and J ends were trimmed by 2 bases and 2 bases, with 7 bases remaining between them. Germline V lookup: CDR1 SQVTM, CDR2 ANQGSEA. In DNA, the CDR3 is TGCAGCGTTGAATTGCGGCCCTACGAGCAGTACTTC. Its translation is CSVELRPYEQYF.

The chain links TRBV12-3 or TRBV12-4 to TRBJ1-3; a possible D gene is TRBD1 (5 bases). V dropped 11 bases and J dropped 0 bases, with 20 bases sitting between them. This CDR3 is 16 amino acids long. The CDR3 is CASPPPGHLSGNTIYF. CDR3 sequence (DNA): TGTGCCTCCCCTCCCCCAGGACACCTCTCTGGAAACACCATATATTTT.

The rearrangement links TRBV4-1 to TRBJ1-4; D unclear. The CDR3 has 15 amino acids. In germline, CDR1 is MGHRA, CDR2 YSYEKL. The V gene lost 0 bases and the J gene lost 8 bases, with 13 bases spanning the gap. The CDR3 DNA reads TGCGCCAGCAGCCAAGAAGGACGGTCGGGAGAAAAACTGTTTTTT. Translation: CASSQEGRSGEKLFF.

This clonotype was counted ten times or more. This chain uses TRBV6-5 with TRBJ2-2, with TRBD1 identical over 9 bases. Germline values: CDR1 MNHEY, CDR2 SVGAGI. The trim removed 6 bases at V and 5 bases at J, leaving 4 bases unmatched. The CDR3 is 14 residues long. CDR3 in amino acids: CASRGTGWTGELFF. Written as DNA, the CDR3 is TGTGCCAGCAGGGGGACAGGGTGGACCGGGGAGCTGTTTTTT.

The rearrangement links TRBV27 to TRBJ1-1, with D possibly TRBD1 on 6 matching bases. V lost 7 bases and J 1 base, leaving 19 bases between the germline ends. Germline loops: CDR1 MNHEY, CDR2 SMNVEV (reference sequence). CDR3 length: 16 amino acids. The CDR3 DNA reads TGTGCCAGCACCCGAGGGGGGGGGCGTGGGAACACTGAAGCTTTCTTT. Protein: CASTRGGGRGNTEAFF.

This clonotype was found many times. This chain connects TRBV29-1 to TRBJ2-1; D gene uncertain. The germline CDR1 and CDR2 sequences are SQVTM and ANQGSEA. The V gene lost 8 bases and the J gene lost 3 bases, with 17 bases spanning the gap. The CDR3 runs 14 residues. The CDR3: CSSTPTDRYNEQFF. The CDR3 DNA is TGCAGCTCTACCCCGACTGACCGCTACAATGAGCAGTTCTTC.

The rearrangement joins TRBV5-4 to TRBJ2-4, with 7 bases lining up with TRBD1. Germline-derived CDR1 and CDR2 are SGHNT and YYREEE (reference sequence). The J segment lost 0 bases and the V segment lost 3 bases, leaving 6 bases of the junction unmatched. This CDR3 is 16 amino acids long. In DNA, the CDR3 is TGTGCCAGCAGCTCTCAGGGGGTTCCAGCCAAAAACATTCAGTACTTC. This translates into CASSSQGVPAKNIQYF.

There are many counts of this clonotype. The rearrangement uses TRBV6-5 and TRBJ1-1; the match to TRBD1 covers 9 bases. With 4 bases clipped from V and 3 bases from J, the junction kept 3 bases outside the gene matches. Germline CDR1 is MNHEY and CDR2 is SVGAGI. This CDR3 has 14 amino acids. This CDR3 is CASSWRTGDTEAFF. The CDR3 DNA sequence: TGTGCCAGCAGTTGGAGGACAGGGGACACTGAAGCTTTCTTT.

This clonotype was found a few times. The genes are TRBV12-5 and TRBJ2-4; weak D call: TRBD1 (5 bases). The CDR3 covers 15 residues. With 7 bases removed from V and 1 base from J, the gap between germline ends came to 14 bases. CDR1 and CDR2 from the germline V gene are LGHNT and FRNRAP. For the CDR3, the DNA is TGTGCTAGTGACGGTGGGGCTGGGGCCAAAAACATTCAGTACTTC. This encodes CASDGGAGAKNIQYF. Complete variable domain (other parts from reference TRBV12-5 and TRBJ2-4): DARVTQTPRHKVTEMGQEVTMRCQPILGHNTVFWYRQTMMQGLELLAYFRNRAPLDDSGMPKDRFSAEMPDATLATLKIQPSEPRDSAVYFCASDGGAGAKNIQYFGAGTRLSVL.

About this clonotype: A clone one base away is much larger, so this may be a read error. V gene TRBV4-1 combines with J gene TRBJ2-2; D possibly matches TRBD1 or TRBD2 (5 bases each). There are 13 residues in the CDR3. Germline-derived CDR1 and CDR2 are MGHRA and YSYEKL. DNA of the CDR3: TGCGCCAGCAGACGGGTCGGGACCGAGGAGCTGTTTTTT. This sequence encodes CASRRVGTEELFF.

This clonotype was observed a handful of times. The rearrangement links TRBV7-2 to TRBJ1-5; tentative D call: TRBD1 (5 bases). Trimming left V 3 bases short and J 3 bases short, with 15 bases between. CDR3 length: 16 residues. CDR1 is SGHTA, CDR2 FQGNSA, per germline. CDR3 sequence (DNA): TGTGCCAGCAGCTTCCTGGGGGGGTTAGACAATCAGCCCCAGCATTTT. This codes for CASSFLGGLDNQPQHF.

Within the sample, this clonotype is medium-sized. The CDR3 bases are TGCGCCAGCAGCTTATATAGTGACGAGCAGTACTTC. It translates to CASSLYSDEQYF. This chain connects TRBV5-1 to TRBJ2-7; D remains ambiguous. Trimming removed 2 bases from V and 5 bases from J, with 8 bases in between. Germline-derived CDR1 and CDR2 are SGHRS and YFSETQ. The CDR3 has 12 residues.

On this clonotype: This may come from a read error, since a much larger clone is one base off. V is TRBV20-1 and J is TRBJ1-3; 8 nucleotides agree with TRBD1. The CDR3 sequence is 14 residues long. The junction had 6 bases not matched to a gene; V was cut back by 6 bases and J by 2 bases. CDR1 and CDR2 (germline): DFQATT, SNEGSKA (reference sequence). The CDR3 spells CSAYGQGAGNTIYF. Written as DNA, the CDR3 is TGCAGTGCATATGGACAGGGCGCTGGAAACACCATATATTTT.

This clonotype was detected a few times. The chain is built from TRBV6-5 and TRBJ1-1; 8 bases agree with TRBD1. Germline V gene data show CDR1 as MNHEY and CDR2 as SVGAGI. The V and J ends lost 5 bases and 7 bases, in that order; junction bases with no gene match: 12. The CDR3 consists of 15 residues. CDR3 protein: CASSPRQGPRGEAFF. The CDR3 DNA reads as TGTGCCAGCAGTCCACGACAGGGGCCAAGGGGTGAAGCTTTCTTT.

A word on this clonotype: A much larger clone lies one base from this, so it may be a read error. The chain carries TRBV24-1 and TRBJ2-3; D not certain. Germline V lookup: CDR1 KGHDR, CDR2 SFDVKD. Trimming pared 6 bases from V and 7 bases from J, leaving 10 bases between. The CDR3 is 12 residues long. CDR3: CATSQQTNTQYF. In nucleotides, the CDR3 is TGTGCCACCAGTCAACAAACAAATACGCAGTATTTT.